This T cell receptor (beta chain) appears in the sequencing data of a study of molecular identifiers for immune sequencing clone quantification. Trimming shortened V by 5 bases and J by 0 bases, and 20 bases separated the two germline ends. Germline CDR1 is SEHNR and CDR2 is FQNEAQ (reference sequence). The CDR3 is 17 amino acids. TCRdb called the PCR reads again in MiXCR, with one record for every CDR3 protein. The profile shows tens of thousands of distinct CDR3 sequences, over 20% of them singletons. This clonotype was seen many times. The sample consisted of naive CD8+ T cells from blood, with Jurkat cell RNA spiked in. Subset denoted: FACS-sorted CD8+CD4-CCR7+CD45RA+ naive T cells. V and J are TRBV7-9 and TRBJ2-7; D perhaps matches TRBD1 (6 bases). This sequence was found in a human donor in good health. Some libraries in this study had Jurkat cell RNA spiked in. Here the CDR3 DNA reads TGTGCCAGCAGCATAGGCCCCACAGGGCCCAGCTCCTACGAGCAGTACTTC. This gives the protein CASSIGPTGPSSYEQYF.